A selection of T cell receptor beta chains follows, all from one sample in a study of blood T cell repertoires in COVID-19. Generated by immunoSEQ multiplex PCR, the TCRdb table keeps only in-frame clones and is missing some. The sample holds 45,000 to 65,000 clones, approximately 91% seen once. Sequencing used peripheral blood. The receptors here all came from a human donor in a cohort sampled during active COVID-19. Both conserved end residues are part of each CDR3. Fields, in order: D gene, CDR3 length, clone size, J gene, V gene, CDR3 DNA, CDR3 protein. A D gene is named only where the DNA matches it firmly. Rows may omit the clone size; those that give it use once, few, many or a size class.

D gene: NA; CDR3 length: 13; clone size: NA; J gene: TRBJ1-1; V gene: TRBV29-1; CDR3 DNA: TGCAGCGTTGATAAACAGGCGGGGGCTGAAGCTTTCTTT; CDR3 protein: CSVDKQAGAEAFF
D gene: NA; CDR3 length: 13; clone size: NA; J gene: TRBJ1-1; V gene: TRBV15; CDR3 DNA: TGTGCCACCAGCAGAGACCCCCCCGGGATGGCTTTCTTT; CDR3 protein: CATSRDPPGMAFF
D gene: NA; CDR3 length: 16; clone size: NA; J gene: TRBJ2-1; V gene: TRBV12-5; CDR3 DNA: TGTGCTAGTGGTTTGCCCACAGGGCGGGGGATGGGTGAGCAGTTCTTC; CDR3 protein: CASGLPTGRGMGEQFF
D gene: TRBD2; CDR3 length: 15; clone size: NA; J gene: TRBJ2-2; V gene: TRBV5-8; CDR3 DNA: TGTGCCAGCAGCTTGCGACTAGCGGGAACCGGGGAGCTGTTTTTT; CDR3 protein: CASSLRLAGTGELFF
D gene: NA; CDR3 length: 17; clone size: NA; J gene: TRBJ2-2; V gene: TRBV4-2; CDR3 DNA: TGTGCCAGCAGCCAAGAGGCGAGGACTGAGGGCGCCGGGGAGCTGTTTTTT; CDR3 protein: CASSQEARTEGAGELFF
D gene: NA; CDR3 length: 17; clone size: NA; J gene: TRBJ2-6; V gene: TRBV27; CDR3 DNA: TGTGCCAGCAGTTTAGACAGAGGTTGGTCTGGGGCCAACGTCCTGACTTTC; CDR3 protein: CASSLDRGWSGANVLTF
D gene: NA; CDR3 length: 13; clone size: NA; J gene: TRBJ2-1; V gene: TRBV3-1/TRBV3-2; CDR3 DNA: TGTGCCAGCAGTCAACTAGCCCACAATGAGCAGTTCTTC; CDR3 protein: CASSQLAHNEQFF
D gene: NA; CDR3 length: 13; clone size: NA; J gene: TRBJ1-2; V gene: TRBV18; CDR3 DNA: TGTGCCAGCTCACCCGGTCTTAACTATGGCTACACCTTC; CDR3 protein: CASSPGLNYGYTF
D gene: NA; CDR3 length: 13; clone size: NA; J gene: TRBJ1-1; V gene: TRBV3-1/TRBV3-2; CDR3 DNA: TGTGCCAGCAGCCAACGAACATCCACTGAAGCTTTCTTT; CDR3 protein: CASSQRTSTEAFF
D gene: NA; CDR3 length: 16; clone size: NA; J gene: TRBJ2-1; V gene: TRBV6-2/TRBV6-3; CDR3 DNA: TGTGCCAGCAGTTACTCTCCCAGGGGGGCCTACAATGAGCAGTTCTTC; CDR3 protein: CASSYSPRGAYNEQFF
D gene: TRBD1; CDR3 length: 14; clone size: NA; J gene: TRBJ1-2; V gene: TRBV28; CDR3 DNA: TGTGCCAGCAGTTTATCCACAGGGGACTATGGCTACACCTTC; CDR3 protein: CASSLSTGDYGYTF
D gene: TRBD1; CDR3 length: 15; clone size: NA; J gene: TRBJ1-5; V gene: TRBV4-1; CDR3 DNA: TGCGCCAGCAGCCGTGAGACAGGGAACAATCAGCCCCAGCATTTT; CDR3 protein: CASSRETGNNQPQHF
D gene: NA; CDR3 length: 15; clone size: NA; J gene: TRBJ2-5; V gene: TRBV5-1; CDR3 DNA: TGCGCCAGCAGCTTGGGTCCAGGCTTACAAGAGACCCAGTACTTC; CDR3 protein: CASSLGPGLQETQYF
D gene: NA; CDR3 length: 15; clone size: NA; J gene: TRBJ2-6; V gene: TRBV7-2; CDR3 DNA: TGTGCCAGCAGCTTAGGGCCGTCTGGGGCCAACGTCCTGACTTTC; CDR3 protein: CASSLGPSGANVLTF
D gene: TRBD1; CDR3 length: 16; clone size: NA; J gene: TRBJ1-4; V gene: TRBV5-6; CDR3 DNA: TGTGCCAGCAGCTTGCGCAGGGGGCTAGCTAATGAAAAACTGTTTTTT; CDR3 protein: CASSLRRGLANEKLFF
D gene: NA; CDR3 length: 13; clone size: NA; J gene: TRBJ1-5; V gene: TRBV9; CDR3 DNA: TGTGCCAGCAGCGTAGCGGGGGAACAGCCCCAGCATTTT; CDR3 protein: CASSVAGEQPQHF
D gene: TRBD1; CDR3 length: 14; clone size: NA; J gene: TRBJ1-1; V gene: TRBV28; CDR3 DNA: TGTGCCAGCAGTTTTGGGGACAGGGCCCTGGGAGCTTTCTTT; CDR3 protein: CASSFGDRALGAFF
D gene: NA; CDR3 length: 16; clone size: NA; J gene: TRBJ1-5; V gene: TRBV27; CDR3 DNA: TGTGCCAGCAGTTTAATGGGCCGCGGGGGCAATCAGCCCCAGCATTTT; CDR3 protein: CASSLMGRGGNQPQHF
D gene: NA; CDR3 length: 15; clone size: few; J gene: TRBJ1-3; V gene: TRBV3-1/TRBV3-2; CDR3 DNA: TGTGCCAGCAGCCCAGCCAGGGACTCTGGAAACACCATATATTTT; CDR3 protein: CASSPARDSGNTIYF
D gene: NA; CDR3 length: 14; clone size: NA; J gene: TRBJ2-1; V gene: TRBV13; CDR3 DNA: TGTGCCAGCAGCTTATCGGGGGTACTGCAAACTCCGTTCTTC; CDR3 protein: CASSLSGVLQTPFF
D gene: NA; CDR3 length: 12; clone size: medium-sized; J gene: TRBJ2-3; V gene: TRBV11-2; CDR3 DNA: TGTGCCAGCAGTCCTAGGGGGGATACGCAGTATTTT; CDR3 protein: CASSPRGDTQYF
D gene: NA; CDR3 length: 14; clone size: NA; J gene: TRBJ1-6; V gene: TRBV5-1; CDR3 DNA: TGCGCCAGCAGAGAATTCGGGGATAATTCACCCCTCCACTTT; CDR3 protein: CASREFGDNSPLHF
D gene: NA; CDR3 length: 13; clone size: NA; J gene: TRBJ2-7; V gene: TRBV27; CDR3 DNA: TGTGCCAGCAGTTTGGCTTTGTCCTACGAGCAGTACTTC; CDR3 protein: CASSLALSYEQYF
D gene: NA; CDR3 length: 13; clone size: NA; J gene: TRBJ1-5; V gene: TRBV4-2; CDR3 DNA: TGTGCCTCAAAAGGGGAAGGCAATCAGCCCCAGCATTTT; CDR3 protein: CASKGEGNQPQHF
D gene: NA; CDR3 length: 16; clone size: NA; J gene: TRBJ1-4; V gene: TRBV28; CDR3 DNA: TGTGCCAGCAGTGGGGGGTTGCAGGCAACTAATGAAAAACTGTTTTTT; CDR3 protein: CASSGGLQATNEKLFF
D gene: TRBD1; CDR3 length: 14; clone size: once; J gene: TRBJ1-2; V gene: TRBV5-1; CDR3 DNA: TGCGCCAGCAGCTTGGACGGCTATGGACAGGGGGCATTCTTC; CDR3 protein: CASSLDGYGQGAFF
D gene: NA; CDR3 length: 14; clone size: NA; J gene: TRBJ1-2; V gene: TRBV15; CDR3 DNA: TGTGCCACCAGCAGAGCCGGGTTTAACTATGGCTACACCTTC; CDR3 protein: CATSRAGFNYGYTF
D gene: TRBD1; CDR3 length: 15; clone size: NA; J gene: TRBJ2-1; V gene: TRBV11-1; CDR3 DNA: TGTGCCAGCAGCTCTCCGGGGACAGGGCTGAATGAGCAGTTCTTC; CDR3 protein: CASSSPGTGLNEQFF
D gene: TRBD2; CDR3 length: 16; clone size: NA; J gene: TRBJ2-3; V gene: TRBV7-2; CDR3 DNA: TGTGCCAGCAGCTTGGTAGGCGGGGGGGTCACAGATACGCAGTATTTT; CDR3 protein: CASSLVGGGVTDTQYF
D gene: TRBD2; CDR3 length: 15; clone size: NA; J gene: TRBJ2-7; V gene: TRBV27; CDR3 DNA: TGTGCCAGCAGTTCACTAGCGGGGGGGCTTTACGAGCAGTACTTC; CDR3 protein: CASSSLAGGLYEQYF
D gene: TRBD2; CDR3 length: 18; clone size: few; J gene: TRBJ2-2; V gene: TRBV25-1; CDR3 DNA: TGTGCCAGCAGTTCGCCTAGCGGGGGGGCCATAAGGACCGGGGAGCTGTTTTTT; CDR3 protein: CASSSPSGGAIRTGELFF
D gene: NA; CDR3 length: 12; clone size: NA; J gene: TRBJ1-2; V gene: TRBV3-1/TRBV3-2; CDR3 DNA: TGTGCCAGCAATTCCTGGGCCCCGGGCTACACCTTC; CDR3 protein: CASNSWAPGYTF
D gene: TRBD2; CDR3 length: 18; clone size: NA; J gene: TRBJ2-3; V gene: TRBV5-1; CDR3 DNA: TGCGCCAGCAGCTCGGAGGAGGTGGCGGGGGGGCCAACAGATACGCAGTATTTT; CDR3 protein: CASSSEEVAGGPTDTQYF
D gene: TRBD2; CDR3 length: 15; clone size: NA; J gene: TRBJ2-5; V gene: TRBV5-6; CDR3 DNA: TGTGCCAGCAGCTTGGTACCTAGCGGGGCAGAGACCCAGTACTTC; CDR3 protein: CASSLVPSGAETQYF
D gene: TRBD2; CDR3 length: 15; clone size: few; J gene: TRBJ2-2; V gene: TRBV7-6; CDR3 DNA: TGTGCCAGCTCTGCCGGGAGGGGACCCACCGGGGAGCTGTTTTTT; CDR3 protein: CASSAGRGPTGELFF
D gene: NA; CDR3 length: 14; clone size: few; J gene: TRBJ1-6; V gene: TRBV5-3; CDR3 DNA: TGTGCCAGAAGCTTGAACAGGGACAATTCACCCCTCCACTTT; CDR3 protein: CARSLNRDNSPLHF